This note documents a single T cell receptor beta chain sequence. Antigen specificity is unknown. V was clipped by 4 bases and J by 4 bases; unmatched bases: 7. Germline lookup yields CDR1 SEHNR and CDR2 FQNEAQ (reference sequence). This CDR3 comprises 15 residues. These data belong to a study of early T cells in non-severe SARS-CoV-2 infection. Overall study: From unsorted whole blood, bulk RNA was sequenced, and the chains remained unpaired.

In the library, individual cDNA molecules carried attached unique molecular identifiers. One entry per CDR3 protein results from TCRdb running MiXCR on the 5' RACE reads. The table records over 75,000 distinct CDR3 sequences, 14% to 15% of them present only once. Study outcomes and limitations: The study's VDJdb matching favored anti-spike CD8 responses and missed private and CD4 specificities.

This TCR was sampled from an adult who was a healthcare worker with PCR-confirmed SARS-CoV-2 infection or an uninfected control (not recorded which). Specimen: whole blood. The rearrangement links TRBV7-9 to TRBJ2-7; 10 bases are shared with TRBD1. The CDR3 region is CASSSPGQGSYEQYF. CDR3 sequence (DNA): TGTGCCAGCAGCTCCCCGGGACAGGGGTCTTACGAGCAGTACTTC.